This T cell receptor beta chain was sequenced during a study of T-cell memory formation after mild COVID-19. Whole-study results and caveats: CD8+ contracting clones occupied EMRA, while CD4+ ones occupied mainly CM and EM.

5'RACE primed from the constant segment yielded TCR alpha and TCR beta cDNA libraries bearing sample barcodes and UMIs. A single record per CDR3 protein comes from TCRdb applying MiXCR to the 5' RACE reads. The table lists a few hundred thousand distinct CDR3 sequences, 15% to 20% of them singletons. Concerning this clonotype: What it recognizes is unknown.

Unmatched junction bases numbered 10, after V lost 5 bases and J lost 1 base. The CDR3 is 15 amino acids. Per the germline V gene, CDR1 is DFQATT and CDR2 is SNEGSKA (reference sequence). This receptor was taken from a man aged 18 to 30 who had mild COVID-19 (a few samples of this study predate the infection). Cell type and time point are not known. Sequenced material: PBMCs or a T cell subset sorted from them (not recorded which). The chain links TRBV20-1 to TRBJ1-1; 7 nucleotides match TRBD1. Here the CDR3 DNA reads TGCAGTGCTCCGGACAGGATCATGACGAACACTGAAGCTTTCTTT. Its translation is CSAPDRIMTNTEAFF.